This entry features one T cell receptor beta chain sequence. The antigen remains undetermined. This sample stems from a study of siplizumab effects on memory and regulatory T cells. The study's findings and limits: A mean of around 69% of mappable alloreactive CD4+ clones were Treg-derived with siplizumab, compared with about 30% in controls.

This table comes from immunoSEQ multiplex PCR, and its TCRdb copy is limited to in-frame clones, with some not included. Of tens of thousands of clones listed, approximately 97% are singletons. The receptor was isolated from a human donor in good health. The sample taken for sequencing was naive CD4+ T cells sorted from blood.

CDR3 in amino acids: CASSPYGGAGYTF. CDR3 in DNA: TGTGCCAGCAGCCCCTATGGTGGGGCTGGCTACACCTTC. V and J are TRBV7-3 and TRBJ1-2; tentative D call: TRBD1 (5 bases). V lost 5 bases to trimming and J lost 7 bases, with 14 bases between them. The CDR3 has 13 residues. The germline V gene encodes CDR1 SGHTA and CDR2 FQGTGA.